This is a list of T cell receptor beta chains from one sample in a study of CD8 T cells in Susac syndrome. TCRdb reprocessed the immunoSEQ multiplex PCR reads via MiXCR and lists one record per CDR3 protein. The top ten hold 0.095% to 0.15% of the sample, which has about 130,000 distinct CDR3 sequences, approximately 94% seen once. Sequences were obtained from CD4+ T cells from PBMCs. These receptors came from a human donor with multiple sclerosis. Both conserved end residues are part of each CDR3. The D gene is left open where the match is weak. Size is stated for part of the rows, as once, few or many counts, or as a class when the clone is expanded.

j_call d_call clone_size v_call cdr3_nt cdr3_aa
TRBJ1-1 - - TRBV6-5 TGTGCCAGCGAGGTAAAGGGTCGAAAAGCTTTCTTT CASEVKGRKAFF
TRBJ1-2 - - TRBV6-5 TGTGCCAGCAGTTACTCGGGGGGCGCACGGTATGGCTACACCTTC CASSYSGGARYGYTF
TRBJ2-1 TRBD1 - TRBV2 TGTGCCACTTCGATTCAGGGGGAGAACAATGAGCAGTTCTTC CATSIQGENNEQFF
TRBJ2-7 - - TRBV5-1 TGCGCCAGCAGCTTGCAACCTAGTGCCTACGAGCAGTACTTC CASSLQPSAYEQYF
TRBJ1-1 - - TRBV7-2 TGTGCCAGCAGCTCTCGACAGGCCCCGAGGGCTTTCTTT CASSSRQAPRAFF
TRBJ2-6 - - TRBV7-2 TGTGCCAGCAGCTTCCCTGGGGCCAACGTCCTGACTTTC CASSFPGANVLTF
TRBJ2-7 - - TRBV20-1 TGCAGTGCCAAAGGACCCTACGAGCAGTACTTC CSAKGPYEQYF
TRBJ2-7 TRBD1 - TRBV19 TGTGCCAGTAGGTCCGGGACAGCCTACGAGCAGTACTTC CASRSGTAYEQYF
TRBJ2-7 TRBD1 - TRBV6-2/TRBV6-3 TGTGCCGCCACGACAGGGGGCTCGCAGCGTAGTGAGCAGTACTTC CAATTGGSQRSEQYF
TRBJ2-5 - - TRBV12-3/TRBV12-4 TGTGCCAGCAGTTTCCGATACCCGGAGGGAGAGACCCAGTACTTC CASSFRYPEGETQYF
TRBJ1-2 TRBD1 - TRBV28 TGTGCCAGCTGTCCAGGGGGCTTTGCGGGAACCTTC CASCPGGFAGTF
TRBJ1-1 - - TRBV19 TGTGCCGCACAGGGTCCGGTGAACACTGAAGCTTTCTTT CAAQGPVNTEAFF
TRBJ1-2 - - TRBV5-1 TGCGCCAGCAGCTTCCCGAGCGGTCAGGGCTACACCTTC CASSFPSGQGYTF
TRBJ1-2 TRBD1 - TRBV20-1 TGCAGTGCTAGGCAGATTCTACAGGGGGATGGCTACACCTTC CSARQILQGDGYTF
TRBJ1-5 - - TRBV30 TGTGCCTGGAGTGTACGGGCAGGGGTGGATCAGCCCCAGCATTTT CAWSVRAGVDQPQHF
TRBJ1-2 - - TRBV5-1 TGCGCCAGCAGTTCCGGGTCTAACTATGGCTACACCTTC CASSSGSNYGYTF
TRBJ1-2 - - TRBV10-3 TGTGCCATCAGCCAAATTTCTAACTATGGCTACACCTTC CAISQISNYGYTF
TRBJ2-7 TRBD1 - TRBV20-1 TGCAGTGCTAGATCCCGGACAGGGGGCTACGAGCAGTACTTC CSARSRTGGYEQYF
TRBJ2-5 - - TRBV29-1 TGCAGCGTTGCGGGGAGTGGTGAGACCCAGTACTTC CSVAGSGETQYF
TRBJ2-7 - - TRBV12-3/TRBV12-4 TGTGCCAGCCGGAGTTCGGGGTCGCGGGAGCAGTACTTC CASRSSGSREQYF
TRBJ2-5 - - TRBV7-3 TGTGCCAGCGCGACTGAAGAGACCCAGTACTTC CASATEETQYF
TRBJ1-1 TRBD1 - TRBV2 TGTGCCAGCAGTTGGGACAGGGGTGAAGCTTTCTTT CASSWDRGEAFF
TRBJ1-5 - - TRBV29-1 TGCAGCGTTGAAGATGGGGATCAGCCCCAGCATTTT CSVEDGDQPQHF
TRBJ2-7 - once TRBV4-1 TGCGCCAGCAGCTTCCGCCGGGACACTACCTACGAGCAGTACTTC CASSFRRDTTYEQYF
TRBJ2-3 TRBD1 - TRBV7-9 TGTGCCAGCAGCCCCCTGACAGGGCTAACTAGCACAGATACGCAGTATTTT CASSPLTGLTSTDTQYF
TRBJ2-3 TRBD2 - TRBV30 TGTGCCTGGAGTGTAGCTAGCGGGAGTGCAGATACGCAGTATTTT CAWSVASGSADTQYF
TRBJ2-4 - - TRBV20-1 TGCAGTGCTAGAGATAACAACCGAGTAGCCAAAAACATTCAGTACTTC CSARDNNRVAKNIQYF
TRBJ1-1 - few TRBV15 TGTGCCACCAGCAGAGATCCAGTGAACACTGAAGCTTTCTTT CATSRDPVNTEAFF